This TCR beta chain stems from a study of response to subunit inactivated influenza vaccine (dated by TCRdb to about 2018). Concerning the study at large: The study used deep quantitative T cell receptor repertoire profiling to track responses to a trivalent subunit inactivated influenza vaccine. The study at large found these results: It was suggested by the authors that each seasonal influenza vaccination may recruit only a limited number of new T cells.

Points on this clonotype: The target of this receptor is not known. No base qualities exist here, and no much larger clone lies one base off it.

The CDR3 numbers 14 residues from cysteine through phenylalanine. Here the CDR3 DNA is all that survives: 42 bases in frame from base 1. From a lookup of the germline V gene, CDR1 and CDR2 are SNHLY and FYNNEI. From V the trimming removes 9 bases and from J it removes 5 bases, while the gene matches leave 9 bases of the junction unaccounted for. The library was generated by RT-PCR. Sequencing relied on an Illumina HiSeq 2500. The public reads were quality trimmed at Q25 with fastp and then assembled into clones with MiXCR by TCRdb, keeping productive beta chains. Records with the same CDR3 protein are collapsed into one entry carrying the most frequent genes and DNA. This sample has about 650,000 distinct CDR3 sequences in its table, and less than 15% of those were observed once. The top ten clonotypes cover 7.5% to 9% of the sample.

The sample consisted of PBMCs from blood, taken 14 days before vaccination. The chain is assembled from TRBV2 and TRBJ2-5; 10 central nucleotides agree with TRBD1. The origin of this receptor is a man between 50 and 59 years old who received an inactivated influenza vaccine. Donor details come from another sample of the same person, matched by shared clones. The CDR3 protein: CASKRDRGFETQYF. The nucleotides are TGTGCCAGTAAAAGGGACAGGGGATTCGAGACCCAGTACTTC.